This T cell receptor (beta chain) appears in the sequencing data of a study of T-cell reconstitution after alpha-beta-depleted transplantation in children. In this sample, this clonotype turned up many times. Antigen unknown. General observations from the study: Hyperexpanded clones declined; after one year, newly produced T cells mostly supplied diversity. After transplant, high TCRbeta diversity at day 60 in some patients arose from surviving recipient T cells and thymic progenitors.

The V and J ends lost 4 bases and 3 bases, in that order; junction bases with no gene match: 4. The CDR3 is 13 residues long. CDR1 is DFQATT and CDR2 is SNEGSKA in the germline V gene (reference sequence). Using unique molecular identifiers, the investigators prepared the TCRbeta library. TCRdb analysed the PCR reads with MiXCR anew, one entry per CDR3 protein. The data contain about 420,000 distinct CDR3 sequences, 15% to 20% of them seen just once; the ten biggest clones take up just under 30%. The TCR sequence derives from a boy in the first two years of life who had a stem cell transplant for Wiskott-Aldrich syndrome, so the T cells may come from the graft donor. The sample in question was PBMCs, mostly from graft donor cells, obtained 360 days after TCRalphabeta/CD19-depleted stem cell transplant. This chain uses TRBV20-1 with TRBJ2-7, with TRBD2 matching over 9 bases. The CDR3 coding sequence is TGCAGTGCTACCGCTAGCGGGAACTACGAGCAGTACTTC. Protein product: CSATASGNYEQYF.